The clone carrying this T cell receptor (beta chain) was detected only a few times. This entry comes from a study of blood T cell repertoires in COVID-19. Overall study: Samples taken during acute and convalescent COVID-19 were collected in the United States, Italy and Spain. T cells, B-cell-depleted T cells, or PBMCs supplied cDNA or gDNA.

Per the study methods: How many nucleated cells were present was estimated from reference gene primer amplification. Using immunoSEQ multiplex PCR, the repertoire was profiled, and TCRdb retains in-frame clones only, with some absent. D and trimming were read from the DNA, whereas the V and J calls and clone size are those reported in that table. Of about 200,000 clones in the sample, approximately 83% were seen once. Sequenced material: peripheral blood. This TCR was sampled from a human donor with active or convalescent COVID-19. The donor label of this sample is uncertain.

CDR3 region: CASRKGGGTEAFF. In nucleotides, the CDR3 is TGTGCCAGCAGAAAAGGGGGCGGCACTGAAGCTTTCTTT. J is TRBJ1-1 and V is TRBV6-5, with 7 positions matching TRBD1. CDR1 and CDR2 from the germline V gene are MNHEY and SVGAGI. CDR3 length: 13 amino acids. V gave up 6 bases and J gave up 4 bases; unmatched junction bases: 5.